One and the same sample provided the 30 T cell receptor beta chains below, sequenced in a study of blood T cell repertoires in COVID-19. Assay used: immunoSEQ multiplex PCR; TCRdb lists only in-frame clones, some missing. This table has approximately 270,000 clones, over 85% appearing once. Sequencing input: PBMCs or T cells enriched from blood (not recorded which). These TCRs come from a woman aged 55-69 years who had recovered from COVID-19.

V is TRBV19 and J is TRBJ1-1; possible D gene TRBD1, 5 bases. Germline V gene data show CDR1 as LNHDA and CDR2 as SQIVND (reference sequence). The CDR3 has 10 residues. Trimming stripped 8 bases from V and 11 bases from J, with 12 bases between. This chain's CDR3 is CASGDYMAFF. CDR3 bases: TGTGCCAGTGGGGACTATATGGCTTTCTTT.

This chain joins TRBV3-1 (or the pseudogene TRBV3-2) and TRBJ2-5; possible D gene TRBD2, 5 bases. The CDR3 runs to 13 residues. The germline V gene has CDR1 LGHDT and CDR2 YNNKEL (reference sequence). V dropped 4 bases and J dropped 1 base, with 7 bases sitting between them. In nucleotides, the CDR3 is TGTGCCAGCAGCCGGGGAGTCCAAGAGACCCAGTACTTC. This sequence encodes CASSRGVQETQYF.

The V gene is TRBV7-8, the J gene TRBJ1-5; no definite D call. This CDR3 region has 15 residues. Trimming pared 1 base from V and 5 bases from J, leaving 12 bases between. Germline assignment: CDR1 SGHVS and CDR2 FQNEAQ. The CDR3 reads CASSLERARDQPQHF. In nucleotides, the CDR3 is TGTGCCAGCAGCTTAGAGAGGGCCCGGGATCAGCCCCAGCATTTT.

The rearrangement links TRBV9 to TRBJ1-4; the match to TRBD1 covers 10 bases. V dropped 4 bases and J dropped 8; count of bases not matched to a gene: 8. Looked up from germline, CDR1 is SGDLS and CDR2 is YYNGEE. The CDR3 length is 15 residues. The CDR3 loop reads CASSTTGTGVEKLFF. Written as DNA, the CDR3 is TGTGCCAGCAGCACAACCGGGACAGGGGTCGAAAAACTGTTTTTT.

This clone was seen only once. The chain is built from TRBV28 and TRBJ1-5, with 8 bases lining up with TRBD1. CDR3 size: 15 residues. The V and J ends lost 0 bases and 3 bases, in that order; junction bases with no gene match: 1. CDR1 and CDR2 from the germline V gene are MDHEN and SYDVKM. Written as DNA, the CDR3 is TGTGCCAGCAGTTTATGGGACAGGGACAATCAGCCCCAGCATTTT. This translates into CASSLWDRDNQPQHF.

V usage is TRBV19 and J usage is TRBJ2-2, with 9 bases lining up with TRBD2. V gave up 7 bases and J gave up 10 bases; unmatched junction bases: 10. Germline lookup yields CDR1 LNHDA and CDR2 SQIVND (reference sequence). The CDR3 runs 14 residues. The CDR3 spells CASMRTSAAEELFF. CDR3 in DNA: TGTGCCAGTATGAGGACTAGCGCCGCGGAGGAGCTGTTTTTT.

J is TRBJ2-5 and V is TRBV10-2, with 8 positions matching TRBD1. The CDR3 extends over 15 amino acids. Germline CDR1 is WSHSY and CDR2 is SAAADI. Trimming at V came to 8 bases and at J to 2 bases, leaving 10 bases not matched to a gene. In DNA, the CDR3 is TGCGCCAGCGGCTCCTGGGGGACAGGACAAGAGACCCAGTACTTC. This codes for CASGSWGTGQETQYF.

The chain combines TRBV11-2 with TRBJ1-4; 11 nucleotides line up with TRBD1. The CDR3 is 15 amino acids. The germline gives CDR1 SGHAT, CDR2 FQNNGV. Trimming removed 5 bases from V and 7 bases from J; junction bases left unmatched: 6. The CDR3 spells CASSKGQGAIEKLFF. Written as DNA, the CDR3 is TGTGCCAGCAGCAAAGGACAGGGGGCGATTGAAAAACTGTTTTTT.

The V gene is TRBV5-5, the J gene TRBJ1-5; a possible D gene is TRBD1 (5 bases). The CDR3 extends over 15 amino acids. In germline, CDR1 is SGHKS, CDR2 YYEKEE (reference sequence). V dropped 1 base and J dropped 3 bases, with 11 bases sitting between them. The CDR3 nucleotides read TGTGCCAGCAGCTTGCGGGGGGACCTCAATCAGCCCCAGCATTTT. Protein product: CASSLRGDLNQPQHF.

For this clone: The same CDR3 also results from other DNA sequences found in this sample. The chain links TRBV7-3 to TRBJ1-1; D perhaps matches TRBD1 (6 bases). V lost 2 bases to trimming and J lost 0 bases, with 7 bases between them. In germline, CDR1 is SGHTA, CDR2 FQGTGA. CDR3 length: 14 residues. DNA for the CDR3: TGTGCCAGCAGCTTACAGGGGATGAACACTGAAGCTTTCTTT. Protein: CASSLQGMNTEAFF. Full variable domain (remainder filled in from reference TRBV7-3 and TRBJ1-1): GAGVSQTPSNKVTEKGKYVELRCDPISGHTALYWYRQSLGQGPEFLIYFQGTGAADDSGLPNDRFFAVRPEGSVSTLKIQRTERGDSAVYLCASSLQGMNTEAFFGQGTRLTVV.

The V and J genes are TRBV6-5 and TRBJ2-1, with D perhaps TRBD2 (6 bases). Germline V CDR1 and CDR2: MNHEY, SVGAGI. CDR3 length: 13 amino acids. Trimming left V 3 bases short and J 7 bases short, with 10 bases between. The CDR3 region is CASSYLTRNEQFF. The CDR3 coding sequence is TGTGCCAGCAGTTATCTGACTAGAAATGAGCAGTTCTTC.

CDR3 sequence: CASTAYNSPLHF. Here the CDR3 DNA reads TGTGCCAGCACCGCCTATAATTCACCCCTCCACTTT. The rearrangement uses TRBV27 and TRBJ1-6; D is uncertain. Looked up from germline, CDR1 is MNHEY and CDR2 is SMNVEV (reference sequence). V lost 7 bases and J lost 2, with 3 bases in between. This CDR3 has 12 residues.

This clone has just a few counts. The rearrangement uses TRBV7-3 and TRBJ2-2; 8 bases match TRBD1. Germline V gene sequence: CDR1 SGHTA, CDR2 FQGTGA. V dropped 4 bases and J dropped 1; count of bases not matched to a gene: 2. The CDR3 covers 15 residues. As DNA, the CDR3 is TGTGCCAGCAGCTCCGGGACAGGGAACACCGGGGAGCTGTTTTTT. Protein sequence: CASSSGTGNTGELFF.

V and J are TRBV7-8 and TRBJ2-3, with 8 bases fitting TRBD2. This CDR3 spans 15 amino acids. The trim removed 5 bases at V and 6 bases at J, leaving 10 bases unmatched. In germline, CDR1 is SGHVS, CDR2 FQNEAQ. This CDR3 is CASSPLAGQGDTQYF. The CDR3 DNA follows: TGTGCCAGCAGCCCCCTAGCGGGTCAGGGGGATACGCAGTATTTT.

This rearrangement joins TRBV5-1 to TRBJ2-2; 7 positions agree with TRBD1. This CDR3 has 16 residues. Trimming took 1 base from V and 1 from J; bases not matched to a gene: 4. The germline V gene encodes CDR1 SGHRS and CDR2 YFSETQ. Here the CDR3 reads CASSLYQGVNTGELFF. DNA for the CDR3: TGCGCCAGCAGCTTGTACCAGGGGGTGAACACCGGGGAGCTGTTTTTT. The whole variable domain, filled in from reference TRBV5-1 and TRBJ2-2, reads KAGVTQTPRYLIKTRGQQVTLSCSPISGHRSVSWYQQTPGQGLQFLFEYFSETQRNKGNFPGRFSGRQFSNSRSEMNVSTLELGDSALYLCASSLYQGVNTGELFFGEGSRLTVL.

The chain couples TRBV30 to TRBJ2-2, with 9 positions matching TRBD2. The V gene end was trimmed by 7 bases and the J gene end by 5 bases; junction bases not matched to a gene: 8. The germline V gene encodes CDR1 GTSNPN and CDR2 SVGIG (reference sequence). The CDR3 extends over 14 amino acids. CDR3 region: CASPGGRVTGELFF. DNA for the CDR3: TGTGCCTCTCCGGGCGGGAGGGTTACCGGGGAGCTGTTTTTT.

Regarding this clone: Other DNA sequences in the sample encode the same CDR3. This chain connects TRBV5-1 to TRBJ2-2; 10 positions match TRBD2. The junction had 1 base not matched to a gene; V was cut back by 2 bases and J by 3 bases. Germline values: CDR1 SGHRS, CDR2 YFSETQ. CDR3 length: 15 residues. The CDR3 spells CASSFLAGDTGELFF. The CDR3 coding sequence is TGCGCCAGCAGCTTTCTAGCGGGGGACACCGGGGAGCTGTTTTTT.

The chain is built from TRBV7-9 and TRBJ1-4; 8 bases fit TRBD1. The CDR3 consists of 15 residues. Germline V gives CDR1 SEHNR, CDR2 FQNEAQ (reference sequence). Germline trimming cut 5 bases from V and 8 bases from J; bases unmatched to any gene: 10. Written as DNA, the CDR3 is TGTGCCAGCAGCCAAATTGGACAGGGAGAAGAAAAACTGTTTTTT. Translated: CASSQIGQGEEKLFF. The complete variable domain, with remaining parts taken from reference TRBV7-9 and TRBJ1-4, reads DTGVSQNPRHKITKRGQNVTFRCDPISEHNRLYWYRQTLGQGPEFLTYFQNEAQLEKSRLLSDRFSAERPKGSFSTLEIQRTEQGDSAMYLCASSQIGQGEEKLFFGSGTQLSVL.

The rearrangement links TRBV4-1 to TRBJ2-5; D call uncertain. Trimming left V 6 bases short and J 3 bases short, with 14 bases between. The CDR3 runs to 14 residues. The germline gives CDR1 MGHRA, CDR2 YSYEKL. The CDR3 DNA sequence: TGCGCCAGCAGTCGCTCGGTCCTGGAAGAGACCCAGTACTTC. This encodes CASSRSVLEETQYF.

The chain combines TRBV2 with TRBJ2-1; 14 nucleotides match TRBD2. J gave up 16 bases and V 8 bases, and 13 bases lay outside the gene matches. The CDR3 has 14 amino acids. The germline CDR1 and CDR2 sequences are SNHLY and FYNNEI. The CDR3 nucleotides are TGTGCCAGCGGGGTGACTAGCGGGGGGGCCCCCTCCTTCTTC. It encodes CASGVTSGGAPSFF.

The sample holds a few counts of this clone. V gene TRBV23-1 combines with J gene TRBJ2-1; 10 nucleotides align to TRBD1. TRBV23-1 is recorded as an ORF, its role being uncertain. This CDR3 is 16 amino acids long. V lost 0 bases to trimming and J lost 2 bases; unmatched junction nucleotides: 1. Written as DNA, the CDR3 is TGCGCCAGCAGTCAATCAGGGACAGGGGCCTACAATGAGCAGTTCTTC. Encoded protein: CASSQSGTGAYNEQFF.

The rearrangement uses TRBV19 and TRBJ2-3; D not certain. Trimming cost V 5 bases and J 0 bases, with 12 bases left between them. CDR3 size: 15 residues. CDR1 and CDR2 from the germline V gene are LNHDA and SQIVND (reference sequence). The CDR3 sequence: CASSPRVSSTDTQYF. In nucleotides, the CDR3 is TGTGCCAGTAGTCCCCGGGTGTCGAGCACAGATACGCAGTATTTT.

This clone was detected only once. The chain is built from TRBV28 and TRBJ2-2; unclear D gene. Germline V gene sequence: CDR1 MDHEN, CDR2 SYDVKM. V gave up 6 bases and J gave up 3 bases, with 5 bases separating them. CDR3 length: 12 amino acids. Here the CDR3 reads CASRAYTGELFF. The CDR3 DNA reads TGTGCCAGCAGAGCATACACCGGGGAGCTGTTTTTT.

The chain couples TRBV6-4 to TRBJ2-1, with D perhaps TRBD2 (5 bases). The V and J ends lost 8 bases and 4 bases respectively, with 18 bases between them. Germline-derived CDR1 and CDR2 are MRHNA and SNTAGT. The CDR3 is 15 residues long. CDR3 nucleotides: TGTGCCAGCTCTAAAGAGGGCCTAGGATACAATGAGCAGTTCTTC. It translates to CASSKEGLGYNEQFF.

The chain combines TRBV6-1 with TRBJ1-2; TRBD1 aligns across 10 bases. In germline, CDR1 is MNHNS, CDR2 SASEGT. V was pared by 0 bases and J by 4 bases, with 2 bases of the junction left unmatched. The CDR3 is 15 amino acids. The CDR3 region has the DNA TGTGCCAGCAGTGAAGCGAGGACAGGGGGCTATGGCTACACCTTC. This sequence encodes CASSEARTGGYGYTF.

The chain couples TRBV19 to TRBJ2-3; TRBD2 matches 9 bases. Trimming cost V 3 bases and J 4 bases; bases outside gene matches: 5. The length of the CDR3 is 15 residues. The germline V gene has CDR1 LNHDA and CDR2 SQIVND (reference sequence). In DNA form, the CDR3 reads TGTGCCAGTAGTATGAGGAGCGGGGGGTCAGATACGCAGTATTTT. It translates to CASSMRSGGSDTQYF.

This rearrangement joins TRBV19 to TRBJ1-5, with D unresolved. Germline V CDR1 and CDR2: LNHDA, SQIVND (reference sequence). Trimming took off 7 bases at V and 7 bases at J, with 20 bases between the two ends. CDR3 length: 15 amino acids. The DNA for the CDR3 is TGTGCCAGTACGGGAGGAACGGCGAGTAAACAGCCCCAGCATTTT. This sequence encodes CASTGGTASKQPQHF.

The chain combines TRBV19 with TRBJ2-7; D is perhaps TRBD1 (6 bases). Germline CDR1 reads LNHDA; CDR2 reads SQIVND (reference sequence). Trimming removed 6 bases from V and 0 bases from J, with 12 bases in between. The CDR3 is 14 residues long. CDR3 nucleotide sequence: TGTGCCAGTAGAGCCGGGACAAGCTCCTACGAGCAGTACTTC. Protein: CASRAGTSSYEQYF.

In this sample, this clone turned up once. This chain uses TRBV6-2 or TRBV6-3 with TRBJ2-7; 7 nucleotides line up with TRBD1. The J segment lost 2 bases and the V segment lost 2 bases, leaving 9 bases of the junction unmatched. In germline, CDR1 is MNHEY, CDR2 SVGEGT. The CDR3 has 16 residues. In nucleotides, the CDR3 is TGTGCCAGCAGTTACACCACCGGGACAGTGACCTACGAGCAGTACTTC. Protein sequence: CASSYTTGTVTYEQYF.

V usage is TRBV5-5 and J usage is TRBJ1-2; no reliable D call. The CDR3 is 16 residues long. V lost 4 bases, J lost 4 bases, and 20 bases lay in between. Germline V CDR1 and CDR2: SGHKS, YYEKEE (reference sequence). The CDR3 spells CASSPAQDPGLYGYTF. CDR3 sequence (DNA): TGTGCCAGCAGCCCAGCGCAGGACCCAGGACTCTATGGCTACACCTTC.